This T cell receptor (beta chain) was sequenced in a study of identical twins' blood T cells. Study conclusions and caveats: Each donor's most abundant TCRbeta clonotypes shared more CDR3 sequences with her twin than unrelated donors.

Both ends of each TCR cDNA library bore sample-specific barcodes. Original processing methods: Clonotypes per individual ranged from about 95,000 to nearly 550,000. TCRdb ran MiXCR on the 5' RACE reads and lists one entry per CDR3 protein. The V and J calls here are based on TCRdb, not the publication. The sample shows 300,000 to 450,000 distinct CDR3 sequences, about 28% of them seen only once. Comment on this clonotype: Antigen specificity is unknown.

V was trimmed by 2 bases and J by 0 bases, leaving 8 bases between them. The CDR3 is made up of 15 amino acids. Germline loops: CDR1 MNHEY, CDR2 SVGEGT. Material: PBMCs. This TCR came from a woman between 18 and 49 years old in good health. This sequence joins TRBV6-2 or TRBV6-3 and TRBJ2-1, with D perhaps matching TRBD2 (5 bases). The CDR3 reads CASSYPGSSYNEQFF. CDR3 DNA: TGTGCCAGCAGTTACCCGGGGAGCTCCTACAATGAGCAGTTCTTC.